The present TCR beta chain was sequenced within a study of response to subunit inactivated influenza vaccine. Findings and caveats of the study: The study's authors posited that every seasonal influenza vaccination enlists few new T cells.

TCRdb re-called the RT-PCR reads with MiXCR, one entry per CDR3 protein. The sample lists around 580,000 distinct CDR3 sequences; about 10% were seen once. This clonotype was observed at least ten times. Its target is unknown. With V trimmed by 4 bases and J by 5 bases, 6 bases remained unmatched. The germline V gene has CDR1 SGHVS and CDR2 FNYEAQ. The CDR3 is 16 amino acids. This material consisted of PBMCs from blood, taken on the day of vaccination. The clonotype originates from a man aged 50-60 years who received an inactivated influenza vaccine. The rearrangement uses TRBV7-6 and TRBJ2-7; TRBD2 aligns across 15 bases. CDR3 sequence (DNA): TGTGCCAGCAGCTCGGGACTAGCGGGGGGCGGCAACGAGCAGTACTTC. Protein: CASSSGLAGGGNEQYF.